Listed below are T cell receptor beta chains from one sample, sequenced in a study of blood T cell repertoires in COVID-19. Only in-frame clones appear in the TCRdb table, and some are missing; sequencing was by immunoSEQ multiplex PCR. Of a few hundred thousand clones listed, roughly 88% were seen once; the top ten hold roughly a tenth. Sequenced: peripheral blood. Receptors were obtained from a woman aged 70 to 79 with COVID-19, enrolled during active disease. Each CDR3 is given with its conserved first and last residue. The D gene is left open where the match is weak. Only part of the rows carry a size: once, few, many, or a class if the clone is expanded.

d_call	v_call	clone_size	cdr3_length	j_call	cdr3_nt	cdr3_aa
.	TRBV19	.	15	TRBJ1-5	TGTGCCAGCCAAATCGGGGGGCCAGGCAATCAGCCCCAGCATTTT	CASQIGGPGNQPQHF
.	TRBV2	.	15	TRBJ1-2	TGTGCCACCCAGTTCAAGGAAGGGGATTTTGGTGGCTACACCTTC	CATQFKEGDFGGYTF
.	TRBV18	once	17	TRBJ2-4	TGTGCCAGCTCACCACGTGGCACGAATTCAGCCAAAAACATTCAGTACTTC	CASSPRGTNSAKNIQYF
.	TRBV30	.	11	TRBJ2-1	TGTGCCTGGAGCGCCTACAATGAGCAGTTCTTC	CAWSAYNEQFF
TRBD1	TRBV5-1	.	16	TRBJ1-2	TGCGCCAGCAGCTTGGGTGGACAGGGAGCGACCTATGGCTACACCTTC	CASSLGGQGATYGYTF
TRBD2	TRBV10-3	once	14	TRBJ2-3	TGTGCCACCTCGTGGACTAGTGGCACAGATACGCAGTATTTT	CATSWTSGTDTQYF
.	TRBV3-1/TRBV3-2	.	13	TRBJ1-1	TGTGCCAGCAGCCAAGTTATCAGGACTGAAGCTTTCTTT	CASSQVIRTEAFF
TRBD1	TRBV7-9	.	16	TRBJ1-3	TGTGCCAGCAGCCTAGCCGGGACAGGGTCTGGAAACACCATATATTTT	CASSLAGTGSGNTIYF
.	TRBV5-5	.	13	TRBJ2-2	TGTGCCAGCAGCTTAGCCCAACTCGGGGAGCTGTTTTTT	CASSLAQLGELFF
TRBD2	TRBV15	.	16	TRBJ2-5	TGTGCCACCCGCGGACTAGCGGGAGAGAGGACAGAGACCCAGTACTTC	CATRGLAGERTETQYF
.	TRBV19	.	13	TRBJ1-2	TGTGCCAGTAGTATAGGGGACTACTATGGCTACACCTTC	CASSIGDYYGYTF
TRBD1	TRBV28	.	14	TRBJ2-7	TGTGCCAGCAGGGGACAGGGCCCCAGGGACGAGCAGTACTTC	CASRGQGPRDEQYF
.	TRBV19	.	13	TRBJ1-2	TGTGCCAGTAGTATAGACCAACTTTATGGCTACACCTTC	CASSIDQLYGYTF
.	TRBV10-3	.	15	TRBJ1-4	TGTGCCATCAGTGATACAGAGACAACTAATGAAAAACTGTTTTTT	CAISDTETTNEKLFF
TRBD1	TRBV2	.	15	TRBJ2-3	TGTGCCAGCAGAGGGACAGGGCCTAGCACAGATACGCAGTATTTT	CASRGTGPSTDTQYF
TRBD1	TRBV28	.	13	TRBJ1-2	TGTGCCAGCAGGCAAGACAGGGTCTATGGCTACACCTTC	CASRQDRVYGYTF
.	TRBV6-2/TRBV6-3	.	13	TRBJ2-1	TGTGCCAGCAGTTACGGGAGAGGGAATGAGCAGTTCTTC	CASSYGRGNEQFF
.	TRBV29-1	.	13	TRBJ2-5	TGCAGCGCGGGACGGAGCGACCAAGAGACCCAGTACTTC	CSAGRSDQETQYF
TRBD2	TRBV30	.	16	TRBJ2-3	TGTGCCTGGAGTGTTGGGCTAGCGGGAAGCACAGATACGCAGTATTTT	CAWSVGLAGSTDTQYF
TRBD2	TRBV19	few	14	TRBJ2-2	TGTGCCAGTAGTTCAGGGAGGGACACCGGGGAGCTGTTTTTT	CASSSGRDTGELFF
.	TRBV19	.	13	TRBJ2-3	TGTGCCAGTAGTATGACTTCTTTAGATACGCAGTATTTT	CASSMTSLDTQYF
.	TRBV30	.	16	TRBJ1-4	TGTGCCTGGAGTATAGGGGTAGGGCAGGAGAATGAAAAACTGTTTTTT	CAWSIGVGQENEKLFF
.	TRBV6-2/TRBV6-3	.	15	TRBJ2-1	TGTGCCAGCAGTTACGGGGGGACCCCTTACAATGAGCAGTTCTTC	CASSYGGTPYNEQFF
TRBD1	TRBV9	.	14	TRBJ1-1	TGTGCCAGCAGCGTAGTCGGGACAGGGATAGAAGCTTTCTTT	CASSVVGTGIEAFF
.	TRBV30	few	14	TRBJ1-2	TGTGCCTGGAGCGCCCAGGGGAGCATAGGTGGCTACACCTTC	CAWSAQGSIGGYTF
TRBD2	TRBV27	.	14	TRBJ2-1	TGTGCCAGCAGTTTCGGGACTAGCGGGAGCTGGGAGTTCTTC	CASSFGTSGSWEFF
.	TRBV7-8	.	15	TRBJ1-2	TGTGCCAGCAGCTTAGATTCTGGACAGCCCTATGGCTACACCTTC	CASSLDSGQPYGYTF
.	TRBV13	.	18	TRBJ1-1	TGTGCCAGCAGCCTCGGGTTCGGGGGGCGCGGGCCCCACACTGAAGCTTTCTTT	CASSLGFGGRGPHTEAFF
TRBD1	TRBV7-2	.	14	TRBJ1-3	TGTGCCAGCAGCCCGACAGGGGCTGGAAACACCATATATTTT	CASSPTGAGNTIYF
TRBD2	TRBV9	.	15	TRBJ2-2	TGTGCCAGCAGCGTACAAGCGGGAGGGTTTGGGGAGCTGTTTTTT	CASSVQAGGFGELFF
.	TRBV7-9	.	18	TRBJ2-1	TGTGCCAGCAGCTTACTGTGGGGGGCGACAGGGCGGTTTAATGAGCAGTTCTTC	CASSLLWGATGRFNEQFF
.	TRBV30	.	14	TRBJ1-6	TGTGCCTGGAGTATGGGGAAGGAGGGTTCACCCCTCCACTTT	CAWSMGKEGSPLHF
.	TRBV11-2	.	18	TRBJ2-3	TGTGCCAGCAGCTTATCTCCCGGGACACCTCACCCCACAGATACGCAGTATTTT	CASSLSPGTPHPTDTQYF
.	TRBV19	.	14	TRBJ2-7	TGTGCCAGTAATCGCCAGGGGCCCTCCTACGAGCAGTACTTC	CASNRQGPSYEQYF
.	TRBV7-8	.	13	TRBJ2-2	TGTGCCAGCAGCTTACCCTTAACCGGGGAGCTGTTTTTT	CASSLPLTGELFF
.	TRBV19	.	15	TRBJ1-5	TGTGCCAGTAGTGGGGGGGGATATAGCAATCAGCCCCAGCATTTT	CASSGGGYSNQPQHF
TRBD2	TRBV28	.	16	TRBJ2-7	TGTGCCAGCCTACTCGCATCGGGGGGGCCTCTCTACGAGCAGTACTTC	CASLLASGGPLYEQYF
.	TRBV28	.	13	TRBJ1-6	TGTGCCAGCAGCACCCGGAATCTAGGTACCCTCCACTTT	CASSTRNLGTLHF
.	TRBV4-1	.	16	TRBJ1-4	TGCGCCAGCAGCCAGTCGGGGGAAGTGGGTAATGAAAAACTGTTTTTT	CASSQSGEVGNEKLFF
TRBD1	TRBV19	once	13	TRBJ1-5	TGTGCCAGTAGTCTGGGGACAGGTTCGCCCCAGCATTTT	CASSLGTGSPQHF
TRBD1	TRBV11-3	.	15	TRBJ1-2	TGTGCCAGCAGCTTAGAATCAGCAGGGGGCGCTGGCTACACCTTC	CASSLESAGGAGYTF
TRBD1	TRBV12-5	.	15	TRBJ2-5	TGTGCTAGTGGTTTGAGGGGGCCAACTCAAGAGACCCAGTACTTC	CASGLRGPTQETQYF
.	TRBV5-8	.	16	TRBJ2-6	TGTGCCAGCAGCTTGGGCGGCATCTCTGGGGCCAACGTCCTGACTTTC	CASSLGGISGANVLTF